The present T cell receptor (beta chain) was sequenced within a study of T cells after yellow fever vaccination. Study conclusions and caveats: Researchers cautioned that FACS-sorted repertoires could harbor abundant clonotypes contaminating from the bulk population. Once the booster was given, most primary-vaccination clones reappeared, at just over 95% for CD4 and approximately 88% for CD8. Clonotypes found in both CD4 and CD8 compartments made up a small share.

Each CDR3 protein gets one entry after TCRdb re-called the 5' RACE reads with MiXCR. This table has about 160,000 distinct CDR3 sequences, approximately 6.8% appearing once. Ten or more counts support this clonotype. Its antigen is as yet unknown. This sequence originates from a man younger than 35 who received the YFV17D yellow fever vaccine. This specimen consisted of CD4+ T cells sorted from PBMCs, obtained 5 days after the first yellow fever vaccination.

CDR3 sequence reads: CASSEQGASAGELFF. CDR3 DNA sequence: TGTGCCAGCAGCGAGCAGGGGGCAAGCGCCGGGGAGCTGTTTTTT. The chain couples TRBV7-8 to TRBJ2-2, with 8 bases fitting TRBD1. With 5 bases clipped from V and 6 bases from J, the junction kept 8 bases outside the gene matches. CDR1 is SGHVS and CDR2 is FQNEAQ in the germline V gene. There are 15 residues in the CDR3. Full variable domain (outside the CDR3, taken from reference TRBV7-8 and TRBJ2-2): GAGVSQSPRYKVAKRGQDVALRCDPISGHVSLFWYQQALGQGPEFLTYFQNEAQLDKSGLPSDRFFAERPEGSVSTLKIQRTQQEDSAVYLCASSEQGASAGELFFGEGSRLTVL.